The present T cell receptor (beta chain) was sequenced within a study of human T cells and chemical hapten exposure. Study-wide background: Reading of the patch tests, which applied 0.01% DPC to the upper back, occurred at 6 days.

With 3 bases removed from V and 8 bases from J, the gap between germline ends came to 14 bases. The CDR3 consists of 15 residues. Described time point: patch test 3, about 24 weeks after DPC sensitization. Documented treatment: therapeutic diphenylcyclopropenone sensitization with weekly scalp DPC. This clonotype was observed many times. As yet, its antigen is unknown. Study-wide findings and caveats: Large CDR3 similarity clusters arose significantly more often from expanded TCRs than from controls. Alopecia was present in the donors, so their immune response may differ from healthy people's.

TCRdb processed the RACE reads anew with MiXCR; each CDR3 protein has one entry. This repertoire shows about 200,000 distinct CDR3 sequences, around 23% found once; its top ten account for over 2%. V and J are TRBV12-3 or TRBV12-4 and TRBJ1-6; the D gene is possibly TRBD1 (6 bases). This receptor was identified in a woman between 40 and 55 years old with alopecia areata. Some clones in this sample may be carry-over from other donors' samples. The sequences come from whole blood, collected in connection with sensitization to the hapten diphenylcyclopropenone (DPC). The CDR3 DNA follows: TGTGCCAGCAGTTTCGGACAGATTATCGATTCACCCCTCCACTTT. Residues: CASSFGQIIDSPLHF.